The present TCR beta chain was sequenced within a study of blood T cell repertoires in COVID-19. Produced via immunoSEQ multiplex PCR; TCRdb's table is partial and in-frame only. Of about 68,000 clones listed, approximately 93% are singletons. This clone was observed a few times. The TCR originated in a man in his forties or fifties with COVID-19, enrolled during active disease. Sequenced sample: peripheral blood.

The CDR3 sequence is CASSSTPRGQRTNYGYTF. Here the CDR3 DNA reads TGTGCCAGCAGTTCCACGCCCCGGGGACAGAGAACTAACTATGGCTACACCTTC. The genes are TRBV11-2 and TRBJ1-2; 7 positions agree with TRBD1. Losses at the gene ends were 6 bases for V and 0 bases for J; bases not matched to a gene: 16. The CDR3 has 18 residues. Germline lookup yields CDR1 SGHAT and CDR2 FQNNGV.